Included here is one T cell receptor beta chain sequence, with context. Its antigen is unknown. Assay used: immunoSEQ multiplex PCR; TCRdb lists only in-frame clones, some missing. The sample yields about 160,000 clones, roughly 86% seen once. The sample belongs to a study of T cell responses to AZD1222 COVID-19 vaccine. Study-wide context: Samples with a second dose at about 4 or about 12 weeks were pooled together.

The germline V gene has CDR1 MRHNA and CDR2 SNTAGT. CDR3 size: 19 residues. Trimming removed 6 bases from V and 1 base from J; junction bases left unmatched: 12. Study-level results: Only a handful of individuals given AZD1222 were seropositive at baseline. The donors showed a predominance of white British ancestry and of females, with possible underestimation of clonal diversity.

V is TRBV6-4 and J is TRBJ2-1; 13 bases agree with TRBD2. This TCR derives from an adult in good health. Sequencing was performed on peripheral blood, taken on day 0 of AZD1222 vaccination. The CDR3 bases are TGTGCCAGCAGCGACCAAGGACTAGCGGGAGATTTTTCCTACAATGAGCAGTTCTTC. Translating it yields CASSDQGLAGDFSYNEQFF.